This T cell receptor (beta chain) was sequenced during a study of blood T cell repertoires in COVID-19. Study in general: Both acute and convalescent COVID-19 samples were obtained from the United States, Italy and Spain. Sources were T cells, B-cell-depleted T cells, or PBMCs; the material itself was cDNA or gDNA.

Trimming removed 5 bases from V and 3 bases from J; junction bases left unmatched: 6. CDR1 and CDR2 from the germline V gene are LNHDA and SQIVND (reference sequence). The length of the CDR3 is 15 residues. Authors' data handling: Reference gene primers were amplified, and this amplification served to estimate nucleated cell counts. Some clones are missing from TCRdb's copy, which holds only in-frame ones; the method was immunoSEQ multiplex PCR. V and J calls and clone size follow that table, whereas D and trimming were derived from the DNA. The sample lists fewer than 200,000 clones, under 85% seen once, with about 8.3% in the top ten. Seattle participants joined during active infection and were tracked over time.

Source material: peripheral blood. This chain joins TRBV19 and TRBJ2-2; 7 bases fit TRBD2. This TCR was sampled from a woman in her sixties or seventies with COVID-19, enrolled during active disease. CDR3 region: CASSPSGTYTGELFF. The CDR3 bases are TGTGCCAGTAGTCCAAGCGGGACCTACACCGGGGAGCTGTTTTTT.